This T cell receptor beta chain was observed in a study of blood T cell repertoires in COVID-19. Measured with immunoSEQ multiplex PCR; TCRdb has only the in-frame clones, and not every one. The table has 97,000 or so clones, around nine tenths seen once; the top ten hold about 1.7%. The CDR3 runs to 16 residues. Trimming pared 4 bases from V and 0 bases from J, leaving 15 bases between. The germline gives CDR1 SEHNR, CDR2 FQNEAQ (reference sequence). Sequencing used peripheral blood. The source is a man aged 55 to 70 with acute or convalescent COVID-19. The J gene is TRBJ1-1, the V gene TRBV7-9, with a possible D match to TRBD1 (5 bases). The DNA for the CDR3 is TGTGCCAGCAGCTACACGGGGGGACGGATGAACACTGAAGCTTTCTTT. Encoded protein: CASSYTGGRMNTEAFF. Variable domain in full (rest from reference TRBV7-9 and TRBJ1-1): DTGVSQNPRHKITKRGQNVTFRCDPISEHNRLYWYRQTLGQGPEFLTYFQNEAQLEKSRLLSDRFSAERPKGSFSTLEIQRTEQGDSAMYLCASSYTGGRMNTEAFFGQGTRLTVV.